The table lists the clone carrying this T cell receptor beta chain with many counts. The antigen is unknown. The germline gives CDR1 SEHNR, CDR2 FQNEAQ (reference sequence). This CDR3 has 15 amino acids. V was cut by 2 bases and J by 2 bases, with 9 bases left in between. The data were taken from a study of T-cell memory formation after mild COVID-19. TCRdb reanalysed the 5' RACE reads using MiXCR and keeps one entry per CDR3 protein. The sample consists of roughly 450,000 distinct CDR3 sequences, more than 15% of them appearing once. General study findings and limits: Confirmation of SARS-CoV-2 specificity was lacking for second-wave clones peaking day 37.

V usage is TRBV7-9 and J usage is TRBJ1-4; tentatively, D is TRBD1 (6 bases). The TCR comes from a man younger than 35 who had mild COVID-19 (a few samples of this study predate the infection). Cell type and time point are not known. What was sequenced was PBMCs or a T cell subset sorted from them (not recorded which). For the CDR3, the DNA is TGTGCCAGCAGCTTAACAGGGTTCACTAATGAAAAACTGTTTTTT. Amino acids: CASSLTGFTNEKLFF. The full variable domain, in which reference TRBV7-9 and TRBJ1-4 provide the parts outside the CDR3, is DTGVSQNPRHKITKRGQNVTFRCDPISEHNRLYWYRQTLGQGPEFLTYFQNEAQLEKSRLLSDRFSAERPKGSFSTLEIQRTEQGDSAMYLCASSLTGFTNEKLFFGSGTQLSVL.